This T cell receptor beta chain was sequenced for a study of blood T cell repertoires in COVID-19. Study-level information: Material from acute and convalescent COVID-19 was sourced from the United States, Italy and Spain.

This CDR3 has 16 amino acids. V dropped 1 base and J dropped 2; count of bases not matched to a gene: 3. Germline V gene lookup returns CDR1 SGHVS and CDR2 FNYEAQ. Clones were read by immunoSEQ multiplex PCR, and TCRdb kept only the in-frame ones, dropping some. Seen here are around 94,000 clones, roughly 90% observed once, and the top ten hold around 5.3%. The clonotype originates from a woman aged 50 to 65 with COVID-19, enrolled during active disease. This chain uses TRBV7-6 with TRBJ2-1, with 9 nucleotides matching TRBD2. The sample comprised peripheral blood. As DNA, the CDR3 is TGTGCCAGCAGCTTAGACCTAGCGGGGACCTACAATGAGCAGTTCTTC. Its translation: CASSLDLAGTYNEQFF.